This T cell receptor (beta chain) derives from a study of blood T cell repertoires in COVID-19. For the study at large: The United States, Italy and Spain were the sources of the acute and convalescent COVID-19 samples.

Data came from immunoSEQ multiplex PCR; TCRdb stores just in-frame clones and leaves some out. The profile shows over 200,000 clones, under 90% of them singletons. This CDR3 contains 17 residues. V trimming: 1 base; J trimming: 0 bases; junction bases outside the gene matches: 3. The germline V gene has CDR1 MNHEY and CDR2 SMNVEV (reference sequence). The chain combines TRBV27 with TRBJ2-1; 10 nucleotides line up with TRBD1. Material for sequencing was peripheral blood. This sequence was found in a woman between 40 and 50 years old with active or convalescent COVID-19. DNA of the CDR3: TGTGCCAGCAGTTTATTGAGGACAGGGGGCTCCTACAATGAGCAGTTCTTC. Amino acid sequence: CASSLLRTGGSYNEQFF.